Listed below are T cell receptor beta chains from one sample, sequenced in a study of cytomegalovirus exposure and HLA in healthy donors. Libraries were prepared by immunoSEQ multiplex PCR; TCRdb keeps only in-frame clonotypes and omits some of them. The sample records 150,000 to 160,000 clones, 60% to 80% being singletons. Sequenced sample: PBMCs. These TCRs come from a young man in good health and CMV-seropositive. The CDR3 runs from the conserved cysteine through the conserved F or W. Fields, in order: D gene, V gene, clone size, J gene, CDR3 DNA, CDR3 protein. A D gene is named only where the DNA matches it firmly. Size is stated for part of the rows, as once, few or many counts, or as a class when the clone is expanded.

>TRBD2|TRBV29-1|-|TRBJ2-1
TGCAGCGTTGTGGTATTTGGACTAGCGGTACCCAGCTCCTACAATGAGCAGTTCTTC
CSVVVFGLAVPSSYNEQFF
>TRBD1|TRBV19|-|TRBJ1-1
TGTGCCAGTAGTATACAGGGGGGCACTGAAGCTTTCTTT
CASSIQGGTEAFF
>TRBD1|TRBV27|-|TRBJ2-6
TGTGCCAGCAGTTTGGGGACAGGGGGCTCTGGGGCCAACGTCCTGACTTTC
CASSLGTGGSGANVLTF
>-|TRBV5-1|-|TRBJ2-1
TGCGCCAGCAGCTTCGATACTAGCATGTCCTACAATGAGCAGTTCTTC
CASSFDTSMSYNEQFF
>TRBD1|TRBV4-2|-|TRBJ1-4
TGTGCCAGCAGCCCCGGACAGGGCGTCGAAAAACTGTTTTTT
CASSPGQGVEKLFF
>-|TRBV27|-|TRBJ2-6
TGTGCCAGCAGTCTTTCCTCTGGGGCCAACGTCCTGACTTTC
CASSLSSGANVLTF
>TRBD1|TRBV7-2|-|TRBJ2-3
TGTGCCAGCAGCTTAGGACGGACAGGGGGATTGGATACGCAGTATTTT
CASSLGRTGGLDTQYF
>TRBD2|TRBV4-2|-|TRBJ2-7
TGTGCCAGCAGCCAAGCAGGACTAGCGGGAGCCCACTACGAGCAGTACTTC
CASSQAGLAGAHYEQYF
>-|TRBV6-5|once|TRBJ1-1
TGTGCCAGCAGTGAAGCGGTCAAAGGGGCTTTCTTT
CASSEAVKGAFF
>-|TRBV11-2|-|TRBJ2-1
TGTGCCAGCAGCCCTACGCACGGGAATGAGCAGTTCTTC
CASSPTHGNEQFF
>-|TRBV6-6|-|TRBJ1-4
TGTGCCAGCACATTGGAGGGTTTACTGTTTTTT
CASTLEGLLFF
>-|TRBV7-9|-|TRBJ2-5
TGTGCCAGCAGCCCATCCCCACAAGAGACCCAGTACTTC
CASSPSPQETQYF
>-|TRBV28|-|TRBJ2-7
TGTGCCAGCAGTTTAGTCCCAGGGCCCTACGAGCAGTACTTC
CASSLVPGPYEQYF
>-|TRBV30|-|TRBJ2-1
TGTGCCTGGAGTCCAGTGGGGGCGCAACGAGTGGGCAATGAGCAGTTCTTC
CAWSPVGAQRVGNEQFF
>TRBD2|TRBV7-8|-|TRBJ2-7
TGTGCCAGCAGGGAGGTCCAGCGGGAAACCTACGAGCAGTACTTC
CASREVQRETYEQYF
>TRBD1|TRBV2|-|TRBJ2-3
TGTGCCGTAACAGGGGGCTCGATAGATACGCAGTATTTT
CAVTGGSIDTQYF
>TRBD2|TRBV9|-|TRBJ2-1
TGTGCCAGCAGCGGGACTAGCGGGAGTCCAAGATACAATGAGCAGTTCTTC
CASSGTSGSPRYNEQFF
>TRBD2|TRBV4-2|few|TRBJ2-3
TGTGCCAGCAGCCAAGAGAATTTAAGCGGGAACACAGATACGCAGTATTTT
CASSQENLSGNTDTQYF
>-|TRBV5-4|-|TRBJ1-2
TGTGCCAGCCCCGACTTAAGCCCCATGGACAATGGCTACACCTTC
CASPDLSPMDNGYTF
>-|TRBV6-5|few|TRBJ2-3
TGTGCCAGCAGCCCTAAGACAGGCCACACAGATACGCAGTATTTT
CASSPKTGHTDTQYF
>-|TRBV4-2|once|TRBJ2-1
TGTGCCAGCAGCCAAGGATATAGCGCCTACAATGAGCAGTTCTTC
CASSQGYSAYNEQFF
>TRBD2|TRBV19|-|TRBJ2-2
TGTGCCAGTAGAGGACTAGCGAACACCGGGGAGCTGTTTTTT
CASRGLANTGELFF
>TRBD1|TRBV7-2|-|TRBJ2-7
TGTGCCAGCAGCGTAACAGGGGCCTACGAGCAGTACTTC
CASSVTGAYEQYF
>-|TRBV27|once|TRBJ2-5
TGTGCCAGCAGCCAGGCAGTGAAGTACCAAGAGACCCAGTACTTC
CASSQAVKYQETQYF
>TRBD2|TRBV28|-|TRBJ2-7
TGTGCCAGCAGCTCGCCCGTTCGTAGGACTAGCGGGGCCTACGAGCAGTACTTC
CASSSPVRRTSGAYEQYF